The rows below give T cell receptor beta chains drawn from one sample of a study of blood T cells in healthy people across ages. TCRdb reprocessed the 5' RACE reads via MiXCR and lists one record per CDR3 protein. Of 980,000 or so distinct CDR3 sequences listed, around 46% are singletons. Sequencing used blood. The source is a man aged 25-45 years in good health. Both conserved end residues are part of each CDR3. The order of the fields is D gene, J gene, clone size, V gene, CDR3 DNA, CDR3 protein. D genes are given only for firm matches. Some rows mark clone size as missing; the rest say once, few, many or name a class of expanded clone.

>.|TRBJ2-7|few|TRBV6-4
TGTGCCAGCAGTGATTGGGGGCCAGGGAGACACGAGCAGTACTTC
CASSDWGPGRHEQYF
>TRBD2|TRBJ2-3|.|TRBV25-1
TGTGCCAGCAGCGCCAGACTAGCGGGGGAGACAACCACAGATACGCAGTATTTT
CASSARLAGETTTDTQYF
>.|TRBJ2-1|few|TRBV6-5
TGTGCCAGCAAAGGGGGGACCACCTACAATGAGCAGTTCTTC
CASKGGTTYNEQFF
>TRBD2|TRBJ2-1|.|TRBV20-1
TGCAGTGCTAGAGGAGGGCCTAGCGGGACCGTTTACAATGAGCAGTTCTTC
CSARGGPSGTVYNEQFF
>.|TRBJ1-2|few|TRBV7-8
TGTGCCAGCAGCTTGGGGGGACGGAAGTATGGCTACACCTTC
CASSLGGRKYGYTF
>.|TRBJ2-5|few|TRBV27
TGTGCCAGCAGTCCCAGGGGTCCGGAGACCCAGTACTTC
CASSPRGPETQYF
>TRBD1|TRBJ2-7|.|TRBV6-5
TGTGCCAGCAGGGGGACAGGGGGCAACTACGAGCAGTACTTC
CASRGTGGNYEQYF
>TRBD1|TRBJ1-1|few|TRBV2
TGTGCCAGCAGTACACACAGGGGGATGAACATGAACACTGAAGCTTTCTTT
CASSTHRGMNMNTEAFF
>.|TRBJ1-1|few|TRBV3-1
TGTGCCAGCAGCCAAGGACCCACTGAAGCTTTCTTT
CASSQGPTEAFF
>TRBD1|TRBJ2-7|.|TRBV27
TGTGCCAGCAGTTACCATCGACCCCAGGGGGCATACGAGCAGTACTTC
CASSYHRPQGAYEQYF
>.|TRBJ1-1|.|TRBV12-3/TRBV12-4
TGTGCCAGCAGTGCCCACCGGGAGGGACCCACTGAAGCTTTCTTT
CASSAHREGPTEAFF
>.|TRBJ1-2|.|TRBV20-1
TGCAGTGCTAGAGATCTGAACCCGCGGTATGGCTACACCTTC
CSARDLNPRYGYTF
>.|TRBJ1-4|few|TRBV5-1
TGCGCCAGCAGCTCCGGGTCCGAAGCGGGGAATGAAAAACTGTTTTTT
CASSSGSEAGNEKLFF
>.|TRBJ1-1|.|TRBV2
TGTGCCAGCACGGGGCCTGGGGACACTGAAGCTTTCTTT
CASTGPGDTEAFF
>TRBD1|TRBJ2-1|.|TRBV7-9
TGTGCCAGCAGCTGGGGACAGAATGAGCAGTTCTTC
CASSWGQNEQFF
>.|TRBJ2-2|few|TRBV5-6
TGTGCCAGCAGCATACCCGTGGACACCGGGGAGCTGTTTTTT
CASSIPVDTGELFF
>TRBD2|TRBJ2-3|few|TRBV6-1
TGTGCCAGCAGCCTGCCGGGCGGGGGGTCTAGCACAGATACGCAGTATTTT
CASSLPGGGSSTDTQYF
>.|TRBJ2-5|.|TRBV20-1
TGCAGTGCCTCGGGACTTTGGGAGACCCAGTACTTC
CSASGLWETQYF
>.|TRBJ2-3|.|TRBV27
TGTGCCAGCAGTTTCGTCGGGACTTTCACAGATACGCAGTATTTT
CASSFVGTFTDTQYF
>.|TRBJ2-4|.|TRBV5-6
TGTGCCAGCAGCTTGGTCGAGCCTAGCCGAGCCAAAAACATTCAGTACTTC
CASSLVEPSRAKNIQYF
>TRBD1|TRBJ2-5|few|TRBV13
TGTGCCAGTTCCGACAGGGTGGGTGAAGAGACCCAGTACTTC
CASSDRVGEETQYF
>TRBD2|TRBJ2-7|many|TRBV20-1
TGCAGTGCTAGAAAAACTAGCGGGGGGGCCGAGCAGTACTTC
CSARKTSGGAEQYF
>.|TRBJ2-3|few|TRBV5-1
TGCGCCAGCAGCCTAGACAGGCCCCAGGGTACGCAGTATTTT
CASSLDRPQGTQYF
>TRBD1|TRBJ2-4|.|TRBV12-3/TRBV12-4
TGTGCCAGCAGTCCGACCGGGACAGGGAAAAACATTCAGTACTTC
CASSPTGTGKNIQYF
>TRBD1|TRBJ1-1|few|TRBV20-1
TGCAGTGCTAGAGAGAGGACAGGGAACACTGAAGCTTTCTTT
CSARERTGNTEAFF
>.|TRBJ1-2|.|TRBV27
TGTGCCAGCAGTTTATCGGGCGATGTACAATTAAACTATGGCTACACCTTC
CASSLSGDVQLNYGYTF
>.|TRBJ2-3|.|TRBV6-1
TGTGCCACCTCCTCCCTGACCCAAGGAGATACGCAGTATTTT
CATSSLTQGDTQYF
>TRBD1|TRBJ1-2|few|TRBV3-1
TGTGCCAGCAGCCAACAGGGGGCCTATGGCTACACCTTC
CASSQQGAYGYTF
>TRBD1|TRBJ2-3|.|TRBV2
TGTGCCAGCAGAGAACAGGGGGCAGATACGCAGTATTTT
CASREQGADTQYF
>.|TRBJ1-1|once|TRBV4-1
TGCGCCAGCAGCCAAGTTACCGGGACGTGGAACACTGAAGCTTTCTTT
CASSQVTGTWNTEAFF
>TRBD2|TRBJ2-1|.|TRBV6-1
TGTGCCAGCAGTGAAGCTAGCGGGGGGGCCAATGAGCAGTTCTTC
CASSEASGGANEQFF
>TRBD2|TRBJ2-7|few|TRBV20-1
TGCAGTGCTCCCCCGGGACTAGCGGACTACGAGCAGTACTTC
CSAPPGLADYEQYF
>TRBD2|TRBJ2-5|.|TRBV9
TGTGCCAGCAGCGTAGGCTGGAGCGGGAGGAGAAATGAGCAGTACTTC
CASSVGWSGRRNEQYF
>.|TRBJ2-2|.|TRBV5-8
TGTGCCAGCAGGCGGGGCAGTGCTCGAGCCGGGGAGCTGTTTTTT
CASRRGSARAGELFF
>.|TRBJ1-1|.|TRBV20-1
TGCAGTGCTCCGAGGAGGGATAACACTGAAGCTTTCTTT
CSAPRRDNTEAFF
>TRBD1|TRBJ2-5|.|TRBV20-1
TGCAGTGCCGAGGACAGGGCTAAGCAGTACTTC
CSAEDRAKQYF
>.|TRBJ2-2|.|TRBV6-5
TGTGCCAGCAGTTACTCGATGCGGGGGACAGGCGGGGAGCTGTTTTTT
CASSYSMRGTGGELFF
>TRBD2|TRBJ2-3|.|TRBV27
TGTGCCAGCAGTCCCCTAGCGGGGGGGTCAGATACGCAGTATTTT
CASSPLAGGSDTQYF
>TRBD2|TRBJ2-3|.|TRBV7-2
TGTGCCAGCAGGGATTCAAAGGGACTAGCGGGGTTTTACGCCACAGATACGCAGTATTTT
CASRDSKGLAGFYATDTQYF
>TRBD1|TRBJ2-7|few|TRBV20-1
TGCAGTGCTAGAGATGATGGACAGGGACGTTCCTACGAGCAGTACTTC
CSARDDGQGRSYEQYF